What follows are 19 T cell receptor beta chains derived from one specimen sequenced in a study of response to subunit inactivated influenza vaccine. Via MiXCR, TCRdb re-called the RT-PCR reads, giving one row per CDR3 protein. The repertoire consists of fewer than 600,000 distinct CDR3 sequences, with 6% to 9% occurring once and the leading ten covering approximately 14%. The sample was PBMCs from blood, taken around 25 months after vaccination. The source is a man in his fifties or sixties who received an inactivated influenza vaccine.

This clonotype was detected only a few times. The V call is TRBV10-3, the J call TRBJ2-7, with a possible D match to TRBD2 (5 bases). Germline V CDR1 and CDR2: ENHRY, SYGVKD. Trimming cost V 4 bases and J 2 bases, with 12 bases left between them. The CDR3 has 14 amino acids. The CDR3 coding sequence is TGTGCCATCAGTGGCGGTCGAGGGACCTACGAGCAGTACTTC. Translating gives CAISGGRGTYEQYF.

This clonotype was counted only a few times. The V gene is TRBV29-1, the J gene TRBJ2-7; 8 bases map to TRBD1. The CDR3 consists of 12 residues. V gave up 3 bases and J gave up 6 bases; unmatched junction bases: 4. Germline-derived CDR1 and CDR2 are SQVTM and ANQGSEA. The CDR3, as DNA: TGCAGCGTTGACACAGGGGGAAGCGAGCAGTACTTC. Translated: CSVDTGGSEQYF.

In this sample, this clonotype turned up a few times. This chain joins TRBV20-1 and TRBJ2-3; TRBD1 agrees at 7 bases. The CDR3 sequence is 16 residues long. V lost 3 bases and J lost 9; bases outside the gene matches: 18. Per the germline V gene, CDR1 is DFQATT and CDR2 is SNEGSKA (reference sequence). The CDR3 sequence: CSARGSGRDSLVTQYF. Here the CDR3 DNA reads TGCAGTGCTAGGGGATCCGGACGGGACAGCCTAGTCACGCAGTATTTT.

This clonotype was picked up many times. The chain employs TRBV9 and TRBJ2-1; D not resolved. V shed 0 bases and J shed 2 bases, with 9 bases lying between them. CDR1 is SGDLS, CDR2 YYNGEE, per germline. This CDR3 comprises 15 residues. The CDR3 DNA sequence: TGTGCCAGCAGCGTAGGGGGTCGGCCCTACAATGAGCAGTTCTTC. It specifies CASSVGGRPYNEQFF.

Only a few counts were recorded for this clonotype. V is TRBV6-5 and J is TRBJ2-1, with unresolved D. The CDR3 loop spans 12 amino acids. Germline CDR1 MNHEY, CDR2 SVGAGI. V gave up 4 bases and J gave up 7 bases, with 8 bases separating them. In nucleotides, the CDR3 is TGTGCCAGCAGTTCGCCTATTAATGAGCAGTTCTTC. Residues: CASSSPINEQFF.

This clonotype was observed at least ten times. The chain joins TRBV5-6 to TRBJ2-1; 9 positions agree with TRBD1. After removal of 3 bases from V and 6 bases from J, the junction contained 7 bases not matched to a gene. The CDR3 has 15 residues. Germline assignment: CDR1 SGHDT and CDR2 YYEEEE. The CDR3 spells CASSYTGGAPNEQFF. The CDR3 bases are TGTGCCAGCAGCTACACAGGGGGCGCCCCCAATGAGCAGTTCTTC.

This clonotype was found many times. The CDR3 loop reads CASSQGRGREKLFF. The CDR3 coding sequence is TGCGCCAGCAGCCAAGGGAGGGGGCGTGAAAAACTGTTTTTT. The chain carries TRBV4-3 and TRBJ1-4; TRBD1 agrees at 7 bases. V trimming: 1 base; J trimming: 7 bases; junction bases outside the gene matches: 3. This CDR3 spans 14 amino acids. CDR1 is LGHNA and CDR2 is YSLEER in the germline V gene.

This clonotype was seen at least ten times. The CDR3 nucleotides are TGTGCCAGCAGTTTAGGGACAGGGGACGAGCAGTACTTC. Amino acid sequence: CASSLGTGDEQYF. The V call is TRBV12-3 or TRBV12-4, the J call TRBJ2-7, with 9 bases lining up with TRBD1. The length of the CDR3 is 13 residues. J lost 5 bases, V lost 1 base, and 0 bases had no gene match.

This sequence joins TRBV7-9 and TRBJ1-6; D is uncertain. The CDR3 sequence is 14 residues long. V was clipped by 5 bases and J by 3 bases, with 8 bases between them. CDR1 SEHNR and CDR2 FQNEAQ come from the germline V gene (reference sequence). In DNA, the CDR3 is TGTGCCAGCAGCCAAGGGAACTATAATTCACCCCTCCACTTT. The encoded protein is CASSQGNYNSPLHF.

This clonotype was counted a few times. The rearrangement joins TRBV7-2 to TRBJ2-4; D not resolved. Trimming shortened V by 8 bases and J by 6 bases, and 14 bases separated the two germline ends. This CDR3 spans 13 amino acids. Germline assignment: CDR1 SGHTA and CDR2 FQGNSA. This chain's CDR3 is CASGTGQRNIQYF. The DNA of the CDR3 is TGTGCCAGCGGTACCGGGCAGAGAAACATTCAGTACTTC.

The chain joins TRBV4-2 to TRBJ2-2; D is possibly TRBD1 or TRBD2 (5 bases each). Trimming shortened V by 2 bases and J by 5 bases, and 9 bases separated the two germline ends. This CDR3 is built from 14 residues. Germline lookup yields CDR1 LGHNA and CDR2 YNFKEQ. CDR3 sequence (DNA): TGTGCCAGCAGCCAACCGGGACCGACCGGGGAGCTGTTTTTT. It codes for CASSQPGPTGELFF.

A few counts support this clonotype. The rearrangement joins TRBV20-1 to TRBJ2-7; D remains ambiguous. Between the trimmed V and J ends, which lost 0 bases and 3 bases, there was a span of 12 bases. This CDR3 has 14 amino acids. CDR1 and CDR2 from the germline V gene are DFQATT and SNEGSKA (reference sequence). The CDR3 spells CSARDRVGSYEQYF. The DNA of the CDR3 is TGCAGTGCTAGAGATAGAGTAGGCAGCTACGAGCAGTACTTC.

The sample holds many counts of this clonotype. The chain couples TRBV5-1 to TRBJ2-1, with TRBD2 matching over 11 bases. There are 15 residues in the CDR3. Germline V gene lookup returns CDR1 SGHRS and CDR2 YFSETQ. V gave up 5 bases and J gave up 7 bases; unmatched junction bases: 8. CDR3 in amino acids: CASSPDVAGGNEQFF. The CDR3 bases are TGCGCCAGCAGTCCCGATGTAGCGGGAGGGAATGAGCAGTTCTTC.

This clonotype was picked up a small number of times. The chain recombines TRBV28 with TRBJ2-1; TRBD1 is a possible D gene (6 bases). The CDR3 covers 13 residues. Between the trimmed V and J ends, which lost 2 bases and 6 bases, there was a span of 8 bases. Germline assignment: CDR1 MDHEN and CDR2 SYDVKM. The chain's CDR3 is CASSLGTLNEQFF. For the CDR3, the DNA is TGTGCCAGCAGTTTAGGGACACTCAATGAGCAGTTCTTC.

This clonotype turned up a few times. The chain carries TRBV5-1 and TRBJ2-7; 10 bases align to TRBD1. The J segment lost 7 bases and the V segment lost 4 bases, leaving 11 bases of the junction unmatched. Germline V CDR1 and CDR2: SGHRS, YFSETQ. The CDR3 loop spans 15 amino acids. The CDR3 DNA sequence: TGCGCCAGCAGCATGCGACAGGGGGCACCGTGGGAGCAGTACTTC. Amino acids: CASSMRQGAPWEQYF. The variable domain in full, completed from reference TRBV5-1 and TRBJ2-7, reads KAGVTQTPRYLIKTRGQQVTLSCSPISGHRSVSWYQQTPGQGLQFLFEYFSETQRNKGNFPGRFSGRQFSNSRSEMNVSTLELGDSALYLCASSMRQGAPWEQYFGPGTRLTVT.

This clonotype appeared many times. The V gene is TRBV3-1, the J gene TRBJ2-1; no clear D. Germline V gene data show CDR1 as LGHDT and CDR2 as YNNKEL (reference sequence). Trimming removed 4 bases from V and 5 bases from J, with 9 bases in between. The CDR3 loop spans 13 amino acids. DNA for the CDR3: TGTGCCAGCAGCCGAAGACGTGACAATGAGCAGTTCTTC. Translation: CASSRRRDNEQFF.

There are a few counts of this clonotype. The CDR3 DNA reads as TGTGCCAGCAGAGGGCGGGAGGGCCGATTTGAGCAGTTCTTC. Translation gives CASRGREGRFEQFF. The chain carries TRBV28 and TRBJ2-1; 9 nucleotides match TRBD2. The trim removed 6 bases at V and 9 bases at J, leaving 9 bases unmatched. The CDR3 extends over 14 amino acids. Per germline, CDR1 MDHEN and CDR2 SYDVKM.

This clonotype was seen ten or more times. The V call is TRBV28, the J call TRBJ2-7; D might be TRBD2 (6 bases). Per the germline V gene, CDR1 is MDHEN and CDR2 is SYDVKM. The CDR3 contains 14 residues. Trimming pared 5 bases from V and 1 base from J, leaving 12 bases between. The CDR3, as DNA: TGTGCCAGCAGTCGGGGACTGACGTCCTACGAGCAGTACTTC. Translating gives CASSRGLTSYEQYF.

CDR3 loop: CASSLSPGTGGGGAGANVLTF. The CDR3 bases are TGTGCCAGCAGTTTATCGCCTGGGACAGGGGGCGGTGGAGCTGGGGCCAACGTCCTGACTTTC. The V and J genes are TRBV27 and TRBJ2-6; 12 bases fit TRBD1. J gave up 2 bases and V 0 bases, and 11 bases lay outside the gene matches. Germline CDR1 and CDR2: MNHEY and SMNVEV (reference sequence). The CDR3 contains 21 residues. The whole variable domain, remainder taken from reference TRBV27 and TRBJ2-6, is EAQVTQNPRYLITVTGKKLTVTCSQNMNHEYMSWYRQDPGLGLRQIYYSMNVEVTDKGDVPEGYKVSRKEKRNFPLILESPSPNQTSLYFCASSLSPGTGGGGAGANVLTFGAGSRLTVL.